This TCR beta chain was profiled in a study of molecular identifiers for immune sequencing clone quantification. Sorted cell numbers of about 18,000 to 1,000,000, with 10%, 30% or 50% RNA, served as input for naive CD8 libraries. The sorting of naive CD8 T cells used the CD8+CD4-CCR7+CD45RA+ phenotype. In TCRdb, the PCR reads were re-called with MiXCR into one record per CDR3 protein. The data show about 12,000 distinct CDR3 sequences, approximately 15% seen once. There are 13 residues in the CDR3. The V end was cut by 5 bases, the J end by 0 bases, with 8 bases between. In germline, CDR1 is SGHAT, CDR2 FQNNGV.

The chain recombines TRBV11-2 with TRBJ2-7; D gene ambiguous. Sample: naive CD8+ T cells from blood, with Jurkat cell RNA spiked in. As to subset: FACS-sorted CD8+CD4-CCR7+CD45RA+ naive T cells. The receptor was derived from a human donor in good health. Some libraries in this study had Jurkat cell RNA spiked in. The CDR3 nucleotides read TGTGCCAGCAGCCTGTCGAGCTCCTACGAGCAGTACTTC. Amino acids: CASSLSSSYEQYF.